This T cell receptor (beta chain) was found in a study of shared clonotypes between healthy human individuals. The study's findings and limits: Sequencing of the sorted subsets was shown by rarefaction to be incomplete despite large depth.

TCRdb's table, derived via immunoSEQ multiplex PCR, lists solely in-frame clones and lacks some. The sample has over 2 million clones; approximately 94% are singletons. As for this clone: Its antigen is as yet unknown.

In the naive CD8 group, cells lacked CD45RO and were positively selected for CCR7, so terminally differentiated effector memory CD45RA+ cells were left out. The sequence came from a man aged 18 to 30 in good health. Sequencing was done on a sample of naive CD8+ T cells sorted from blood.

The CDR3 nucleotides are TGTGCCAGCAGTTACCCCGGACTAGCGGGGGGGGAGAACACAGATACGCAGTATTTT. The encoded protein is CASSYPGLAGGENTDTQYF. The chain is built from TRBV28 and TRBJ2-3; 15 bases are shared with TRBD2. J was trimmed by 2 bases and V by 4 bases; bases with no gene match: 10. The germline V gene has CDR1 MDHEN and CDR2 SYDVKM. The length of the CDR3 is 19 residues. The complete variable domain, with remaining parts taken from reference TRBV28 and TRBJ2-3, reads DVKVTQSSRYLVKRTGEKVFLECVQDMDHENMFWYRQDPGLGLRLIYFSYDVKMKEKGDIPEGYSVSREKKERFSLILESASTNQTSMYLCASSYPGLAGGENTDTQYFGPGTRLTVL.